This T cell receptor (beta chain) was sequenced for a study of blood T cell repertoires in COVID-19. Study-wide context: T cells, B-cell-depleted T cells, or PBMCs provided the cDNA or gDNA that served as material.

Germline V lookup: CDR1 MDHEN, CDR2 SYDVKM. The CDR3 contains 12 residues. Trimming cost V 5 bases and J 8 bases, with 12 bases left between them. TCRdb's table, derived via immunoSEQ multiplex PCR, lists solely in-frame clones and lacks some. The table records approximately 100,000 clones, less than 85% of them present only once. The sample taken for sequencing was peripheral blood. This receptor was taken from a woman in her fifties or sixties with acute or convalescent COVID-19. The V and J genes are TRBV28 and TRBJ1-2; D is uncertain. CDR3 sequence: CASSRLTWGYTF. The CDR3 DNA reads TGTGCCAGCAGTCGATTAACTTGGGGCTACACCTTC.